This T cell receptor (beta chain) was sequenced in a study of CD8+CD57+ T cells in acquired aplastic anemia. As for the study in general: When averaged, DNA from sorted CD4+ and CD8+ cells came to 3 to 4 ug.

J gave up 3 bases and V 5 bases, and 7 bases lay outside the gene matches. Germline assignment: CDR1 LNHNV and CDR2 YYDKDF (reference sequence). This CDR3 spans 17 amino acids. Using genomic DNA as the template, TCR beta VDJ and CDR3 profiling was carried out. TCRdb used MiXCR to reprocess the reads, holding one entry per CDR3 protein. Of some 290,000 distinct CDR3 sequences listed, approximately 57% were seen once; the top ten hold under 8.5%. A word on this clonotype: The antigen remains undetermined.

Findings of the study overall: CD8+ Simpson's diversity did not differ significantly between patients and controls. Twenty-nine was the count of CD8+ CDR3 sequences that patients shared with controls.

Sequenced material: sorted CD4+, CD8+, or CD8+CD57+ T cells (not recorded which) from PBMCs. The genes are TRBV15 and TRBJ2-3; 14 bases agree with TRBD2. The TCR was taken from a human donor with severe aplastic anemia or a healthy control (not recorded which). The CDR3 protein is CATSLTGTSGRTDTQYF. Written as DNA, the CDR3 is TGTGCCACCAGCCTAACGGGGACTAGCGGGAGAACAGATACGCAGTATTTT.